This T cell receptor (beta chain) was profiled in a study of OX40 agonist ivuxolimab in advanced cancers. Study-level information: An agonistic anti-OX40 (CD134) antibody, ivuxolimab, was used to treat the patients. General study points: Among expanded peripheral T cells, antigen specificity went undetermined.

Per germline, CDR1 MNHEY and CDR2 SVGAGI. The CDR3 is 14 amino acids. The V end was cut by 5 bases, the J end by 3 bases, with 14 bases between. Clones were sequenced by immunoSEQ multiplex PCR, and TCRdb holds only the in-frame ones, with some missing. Of about 56,000 clones listed, around 82% are singletons. The table lists this clone with a count of one. The antigen is not known. The input for sequencing was CD4+ or CD8+ T cells sorted from blood, taken in a trial of the OX40 agonist ivuxolimab. This sequence joins TRBV6-5 and TRBJ2-7, with D possibly being TRBD1 or TRBD2 (5 bases each). This receptor was identified in an adult with an advanced solid tumor such as melanoma, head and neck, liver or kidney cancer. The CDR3 is CASSERMGVYEQYF. The CDR3 DNA reads as TGTGCCAGCAGTGAAAGAATGGGGGTCTACGAGCAGTACTTC.